This T cell receptor beta chain was identified in a study of blood T cell repertoires in COVID-19. Across the whole study: COVID-19 samples, acute and convalescent, were from the United States, Italy and Spain.

Seattle cases were enrolled at active infection and followed longitudinally. This CDR3 is 14 amino acids long. V was shortened by 4 bases and J by 5 bases, with 12 bases between the two germline ends. Germline values: CDR1 SGHKS, CDR2 YYEKEE (reference sequence). In the original analysis: How many nucleated cells were present was estimated from reference gene primer amplification. Using immunoSEQ multiplex PCR, the repertoire was profiled, and TCRdb retains in-frame clones only, with some absent. V, J and clone size were drawn from that table, and D and trimming were deduced from the DNA. Of 300,000 to 400,000 clones in the sample, more than 75% were seen once.

The sequence came from a woman aged 45-65 years with COVID-19, enrolled during active disease. Material for sequencing was peripheral blood. The rearrangement joins TRBV5-5 to TRBJ1-4; TRBD1 is a possible D gene (6 bases). CDR3 amino acids: CASSPYRVNEKLFF. The CDR3 DNA follows: TGTGCCAGCAGCCCGTACAGGGTAAATGAAAAACTGTTTTTT.